The 25 T cell receptor beta chains below were found in one sample sequenced in a study of shared clonotypes between healthy human individuals. The assay was immunoSEQ multiplex PCR, and TCRdb's table has in-frame clones only and misses some. Among 550,000 to 700,000 clones listed, 73% were seen once. The sample taken for sequencing was memory CD4+ T cells sorted from blood. Documented subset: CD45RA-negative fraction. These receptor sequences come from a woman aged 25 to 45 in good health.

The chain combines TRBV30 with TRBJ1-3; maybe TRBD1 (5 bases). Germline V gives CDR1 GTSNPN, CDR2 SVGIG (reference sequence). V dropped 3 bases and J dropped 2 bases, with 8 bases sitting between them. This CDR3 has 13 residues. The CDR3 DNA is TGTGCCTGGAGACAGGTCCCTGGAAACACCATATATTTT. It encodes CAWRQVPGNTIYF. The entire variable domain, with the rest obtained from reference TRBV30 and TRBJ1-3, is as follows: SQTIHQWPATLVQPVGSPLSLECTVEGTSNPNLYWYRQAAGRGLQLLFYSVGIGQISSEVPQNLSASRPQDRQFILSSKKLLLSDSGFYLCAWRQVPGNTIYFGEGSWLTVV.

The chain couples TRBV11-2 to TRBJ2-7; 9 bases fit TRBD1. The CDR3 runs 15 residues. Germline CDR1 and CDR2: SGHAT and FQNNGV. With 6 bases clipped from V and 6 bases from J, the junction kept 12 bases outside the gene matches. This chain's CDR3 is CASSARGQGTIEQYF. The CDR3 nucleotides read TGTGCCAGCAGTGCGCGGGGACAGGGAACAATCGAGCAGTACTTC.

The V call is TRBV11-3, the J call TRBJ2-7; tentative D call: TRBD2 (5 bases). V lost 1 base and J 0 bases, leaving 10 bases between the germline ends. Germline-derived CDR1 and CDR2 are SGHNT and YENEEA. The CDR3 runs to 15 residues. The CDR3 loop is CASSLGEGTSYEQYF. The CDR3 DNA reads as TGTGCCAGCAGCTTAGGTGAGGGAACCTCCTACGAGCAGTACTTC.

The chain employs TRBV11-2 and TRBJ2-1; 7 nucleotides match TRBD2. The CDR3 is made up of 15 amino acids. With V trimmed by 4 bases and J by 7 bases, 10 bases remained unmatched. The germline gives CDR1 SGHAT, CDR2 FQNNGV. This chain's CDR3 is CASSSSDVGGNEQFF. In DNA, the CDR3 is TGTGCCAGCAGCTCGTCCGACGTCGGGGGGAATGAGCAGTTCTTC.

This clone showed up just once. V and J are TRBV28 and TRBJ1-5, with D maybe TRBD1 (6 bases). There are 15 residues in the CDR3. Germline assignment: CDR1 MDHEN and CDR2 SYDVKM. The germline V and J ends were trimmed by 6 bases and 5 bases, with 17 bases remaining between them. The CDR3 DNA reads TGTGCCAGCAGACCCACAGGGATTTCTTATCAGCCCCAGCATTTT. Translating it yields CASRPTGISYQPQHF.

J is TRBJ2-7 and V is TRBV6-5; D is possibly TRBD1 (5 bases). Germline-derived CDR1 and CDR2 are MNHEY and SVGAGI. V was pared by 5 bases and J by 0 bases, with 14 bases between. The CDR3 spans 15 residues. CDR3 nucleotides: TGTGCCAGCAGTCGCAATCGTCAGGGCTCCTACGAGCAGTACTTC. Translation gives CASSRNRQGSYEQYF.

The J gene is TRBJ2-1, the V gene TRBV5-1, with TRBD2 identical over 9 bases. Germline V gene sequence: CDR1 SGHRS, CDR2 YFSETQ. CDR3 length: 15 residues. V dropped 1 base and J dropped 14; count of bases not matched to a gene: 13. The DNA for the CDR3 is TGCGCCAGCAGCTTGCAAGGTCTAGCGGGAAGTTCGGAGTTCTTC. Its translation is CASSLQGLAGSSEFF.

This clone was observed a handful of times. The chain uses TRBV23-1 and TRBJ2-7; D is uncertain. TRBV23-1 is an ORF for which the function is uncertain. V lost 2 bases and J lost 5, with 10 bases in between. The CDR3 runs to 13 residues. The CDR3 sequence is CASSQIGMNEQYF. The CDR3 DNA reads as TGCGCCAGCAGTCAAATCGGTATGAACGAGCAGTACTTC.

The chain links TRBV11-2 to TRBJ1-1, with D unclear. CDR1 and CDR2 from the germline V gene are SGHAT and FQNNGV. The CDR3 contains 17 residues. V lost 5 bases and J 1 base, leaving 20 bases between the germline ends. CDR3 protein: CASSPRLLSRRNTEAFF. DNA for the CDR3: TGTGCCAGCAGCCCCCGTTTGTTATCCAGGCGGAACACTGAAGCTTTCTTT.

The V call is TRBV4-1, the J call TRBJ2-1; 12 bases match TRBD2. This CDR3 is built from 15 residues. The V gene end was trimmed by 0 bases and the J gene end by 7 bases; junction bases not matched to a gene: 1. CDR1 and CDR2 from the germline V gene are MGHRA and YSYEKL. Here the CDR3 DNA reads TGCGCCAGCAGCCAAGATGGGACTAGCGGGAATGAGCAGTTCTTC. This encodes CASSQDGTSGNEQFF.

This chain uses TRBV2 with TRBJ1-1; D gene unclear. V lost 6 bases, J lost 1 base, and 12 bases lay in between. CDR3 length equals 14 residues. Germline CDR1 SNHLY, CDR2 FYNNEI. The CDR3 DNA reads as TGTGCCAGCAGGGGTACGATCCCGAACACTGAAGCTTTCTTT. It translates to CASRGTIPNTEAFF.

V is TRBV6-6 and J is TRBJ1-1; possible D gene TRBD1, 6 bases. Between the trimmed V and J ends, which lost 6 bases and 8 bases, there was a span of 22 bases. The germline V gene has CDR1 MNHNY and CDR2 SVGAGI (reference sequence). This CDR3 region has 15 residues. The DNA of the CDR3 is TGTGCCAGCAGCCTTCAGGGGCCACAACAATCGGAAGCTTTCTTT. As protein: CASSLQGPQQSEAFF.

This clone appeared a few times. This rearrangement joins TRBV5-1 to TRBJ2-1, with 8 bases lining up with TRBD1. V trimming: 0 bases; J trimming: 4 bases; junction bases outside the gene matches: 3. Germline V gives CDR1 SGHRS, CDR2 YFSETQ. This CDR3 has 15 residues. The DNA for the CDR3 is TGCGCCAGCAGCTTGGACAGGGGGGAGTACAATGAGCAGTTCTTC. It yields the protein CASSLDRGEYNEQFF.

The chain links TRBV6-5 to TRBJ2-1; 8 bases agree with TRBD2. The CDR3 extends over 15 amino acids. Per germline, CDR1 MNHEY and CDR2 SVGAGI. V was clipped by 4 bases and J by 8 bases; unmatched bases: 10. In nucleotides, the CDR3 is TGTGCCAGCAGTTTGGAGCCTAGCGGGCGCTATGAGCAGTTCTTC. Its protein is CASSLEPSGRYEQFF.

The chain combines TRBV2 with TRBJ2-1; 9 nucleotides align to TRBD1. V was clipped by 3 bases and J by 7 bases; unmatched bases: 7. Germline V gives CDR1 SNHLY, CDR2 FYNNEI. CDR3 length: 15 residues. CDR3 loop: CASSEGGTGLNEQFF. The CDR3 DNA reads as TGTGCCAGCAGTGAGGGGGGGACAGGGCTAAATGAGCAGTTCTTC.

The count of this clone is one. The V and J genes are TRBV5-4 and TRBJ2-3, with a possible D match to TRBD1 (7 bases). Trimming took 0 bases from V and 3 from J, leaving 14 bases between them. The CDR3 loop spans 16 amino acids. Germline assignment: CDR1 SGHNT and CDR2 YYREEE (reference sequence). CDR3 in amino acids: CASSLVGGGATDTQYF. The CDR3 nucleotides are TGTGCCAGCAGCTTGGTTGGAGGGGGCGCGACAGATACGCAGTATTTT. The variable domain in full, completed from reference TRBV5-4 and TRBJ2-3, reads ETGVTQSPTHLIKTRGQQVTLRCSSQSGHNTVSWYQQALGQGPQFIFQYYREEENGRGNFPPRFSGLQFPNYSSELNVNALELDDSALYLCASSLVGGGATDTQYFGPGTRLTVL.

The J gene is TRBJ2-2, the V gene TRBV5-1, with D possibly matching TRBD1 (6 bases). V lost 4 bases to trimming and J lost 0 bases, with 13 bases between them. This CDR3 is 16 amino acids long. Per germline, CDR1 SGHRS and CDR2 YFSETQ. The CDR3, as DNA: TGCGCCAGCAGCGATGGACAGCCTACGAACACCGGGGAGCTGTTTTTT. Translating gives CASSDGQPTNTGELFF. The full variable domain, rest sourced from reference TRBV5-1 and TRBJ2-2, is KAGVTQTPRYLIKTRGQQVTLSCSPISGHRSVSWYQQTPGQGLQFLFEYFSETQRNKGNFPGRFSGRQFSNSRSEMNVSTLELGDSALYLCASSDGQPTNTGELFFGEGSRLTVL.

The table lists this clone with a few counts. V and J are TRBV9 and TRBJ2-1, with D hard to call. In germline, CDR1 is SGDLS, CDR2 YYNGEE. This CDR3 has 15 amino acids. With 0 bases removed from V and 1 base from J, the gap between germline ends came to 8 bases. The CDR3 sequence is CASSVDTGSYNEQFF. The CDR3 region has the DNA TGTGCCAGCAGCGTAGATACCGGGTCCTACAATGAGCAGTTCTTC.

This sequence joins TRBV4-1 and TRBJ2-5; 8 bases are a match to TRBD2. Germline V lookup: CDR1 MGHRA, CDR2 YSYEKL. The CDR3 has 16 amino acids. The V gene end was trimmed by 2 bases and the J gene end by 0 bases; junction bases not matched to a gene: 5. CDR3: CASSQHSGAYQETQYF. In DNA, the CDR3 is TGCGCCAGCAGCCAACATAGCGGGGCGTACCAAGAGACCCAGTACTTC.

The chain employs TRBV19 and TRBJ1-5, with D possibly matching TRBD1 (5 bases). Per germline, CDR1 LNHDA and CDR2 SQIVND (reference sequence). Trimming took off 3 bases at V and 2 bases at J, with 14 bases between the two ends. There are 16 residues in the CDR3. Here the CDR3 reads CASSIGGRLGNQPQHF. DNA for the CDR3: TGTGCCAGTAGTATTGGGGGAAGGTTGGGCAATCAGCCCCAGCATTTT.

In its sample, this clone was seen a few times. J is TRBJ1-1 and V is TRBV11-2; D is unclear. Looked up from germline, CDR1 is SGHAT and CDR2 is FQNNGV. The length of the CDR3 is 15 residues. V lost 5 bases and J lost 5, with 18 bases in between. The DNA of the CDR3 is TGTGCCAGCAGCCATCCGTATGGTGGGGAGACTGAAGCTTTCTTT. Encoded protein: CASSHPYGGETEAFF. The variable domain in full, with the rest retrieved from reference TRBV11-2 and TRBJ1-1, is EAGVAQSPRYKIIEKRQSVAFWCNPISGHATLYWYQQILGQGPKLLIQFQNNGVVDDSQLPKDRFSAERLKGVDSTLKIQPAKLEDSAVYLCASSHPYGGETEAFFGQGTRLTVV.

In DNA, the CDR3 is TGTGCCAGCAGGACTTATCAAGAGACCCAGTACTTC. It is translated as CASRTYQETQYF. The chain has TRBV28 and TRBJ2-5; D remains ambiguous. Germline assignment: CDR1 MDHEN and CDR2 SYDVKM. This CDR3 comprises 12 residues. V gave up 6 bases and J gave up 2 bases, with 7 bases separating them.

Concerning this clone: In the same sample, other DNA sequences code for this CDR3. CDR3 DNA: TGCGCCAGCAGCCCAACCCTGACTAGCGGGAGCTACAATGAGCAGTTCTTC. Translated: CASSPTLTSGSYNEQFF. This chain links TRBV5-1 with TRBJ2-1, with 12 bases lining up with TRBD2. The CDR3 has 17 amino acids. V lost 4 bases and J lost 3; bases outside the gene matches: 8. CDR1 is SGHRS and CDR2 is YFSETQ in the germline V gene.

The chain uses TRBV7-9 and TRBJ2-5; possible D gene TRBD2, 6 bases. Germline CDR1 reads SEHNR; CDR2 reads FQNEAQ (reference sequence). Trimming stripped 2 bases from V and 2 bases from J, with 12 bases between. The length of the CDR3 is 15 residues. The CDR3 region is CASSLNAGTQETQYF. CDR3 coding DNA: TGTGCCAGCAGCTTAAATGCGGGGACTCAAGAGACCCAGTACTTC.

The chain recombines TRBV5-1 with TRBJ2-7; 10 bases agree with TRBD1. The CDR3 has 15 residues. V shed 0 bases, J shed 6 bases, and the junction held 6 bases outside the gene matches. Germline CDR1 and CDR2: SGHRS and YFSETQ. The CDR3: CASSLGRQGAGEQYF. Written as DNA, the CDR3 is TGCGCCAGCAGCTTGGGCAGACAGGGGGCGGGCGAGCAGTACTTC.